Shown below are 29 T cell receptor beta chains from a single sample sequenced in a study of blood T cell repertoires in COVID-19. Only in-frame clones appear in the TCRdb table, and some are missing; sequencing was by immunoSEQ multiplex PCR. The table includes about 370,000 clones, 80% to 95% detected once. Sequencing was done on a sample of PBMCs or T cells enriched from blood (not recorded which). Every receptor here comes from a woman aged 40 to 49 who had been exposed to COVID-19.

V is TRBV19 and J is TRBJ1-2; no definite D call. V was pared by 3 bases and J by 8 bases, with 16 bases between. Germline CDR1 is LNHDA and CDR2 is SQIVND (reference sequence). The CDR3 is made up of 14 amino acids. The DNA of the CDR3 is TGTGCCAGTAGTATTGAGGGCTCCTCTCTGGGCTACACCTTC. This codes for CASSIEGSSLGYTF.

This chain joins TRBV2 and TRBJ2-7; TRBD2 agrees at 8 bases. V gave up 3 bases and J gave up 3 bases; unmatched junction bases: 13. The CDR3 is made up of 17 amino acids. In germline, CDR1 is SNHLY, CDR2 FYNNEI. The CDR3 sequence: CASSEGPRGGIGYEQYF. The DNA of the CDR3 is TGTGCCAGCAGTGAGGGCCCCCGGGGGGGGATCGGCTACGAGCAGTACTTC.

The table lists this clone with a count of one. The chain's CDR3 is CASSQSQHGNQPQHF. For the CDR3, the DNA is TGTGCCAGCAGCCAGTCTCAACATGGCAATCAGCCCCAGCATTTT. The chain has TRBV6-2 or TRBV6-3 and TRBJ1-5, with no clear D. Germline assignment: CDR1 MNHEY and CDR2 SVGEGT. The CDR3 sequence is 15 residues long. V shed 6 bases and J shed 2 bases, with 14 bases lying between them.

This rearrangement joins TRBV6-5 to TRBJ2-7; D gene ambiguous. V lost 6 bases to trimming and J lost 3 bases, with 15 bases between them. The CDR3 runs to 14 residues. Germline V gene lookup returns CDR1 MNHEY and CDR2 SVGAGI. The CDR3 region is CASRAPQVIYEQYF. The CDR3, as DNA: TGTGCCAGCAGGGCTCCTCAGGTAATCTACGAGCAGTACTTC.

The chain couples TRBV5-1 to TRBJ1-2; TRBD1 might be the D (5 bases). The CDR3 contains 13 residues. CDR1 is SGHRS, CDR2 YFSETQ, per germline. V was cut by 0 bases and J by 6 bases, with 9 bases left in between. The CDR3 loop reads CASSLDDSHGYTF. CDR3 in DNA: TGCGCCAGCAGCTTGGATGACAGTCATGGCTACACCTTC. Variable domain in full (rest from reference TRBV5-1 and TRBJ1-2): KAGVTQTPRYLIKTRGQQVTLSCSPISGHRSVSWYQQTPGQGLQFLFEYFSETQRNKGNFPGRFSGRQFSNSRSEMNVSTLELGDSALYLCASSLDDSHGYTFGSGTRLTVV.

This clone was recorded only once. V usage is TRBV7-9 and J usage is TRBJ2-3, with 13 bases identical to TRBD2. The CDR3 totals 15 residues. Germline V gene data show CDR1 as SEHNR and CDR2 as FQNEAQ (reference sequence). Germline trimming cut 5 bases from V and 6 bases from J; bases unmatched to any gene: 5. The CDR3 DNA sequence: TGTGCCAGCAGCCGGACTAGCGGGAGTGCTGATACGCAGTATTTT. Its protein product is CASSRTSGSADTQYF.

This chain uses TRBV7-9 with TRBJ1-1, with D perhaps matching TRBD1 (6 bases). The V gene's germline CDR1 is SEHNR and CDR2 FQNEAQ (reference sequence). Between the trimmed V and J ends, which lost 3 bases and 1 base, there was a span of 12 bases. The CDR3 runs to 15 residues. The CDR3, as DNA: TGTGCCAGCAGCTTTAGAGCAGGGGCGAACACTGAAGCTTTCTTT. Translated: CASSFRAGANTEAFF.

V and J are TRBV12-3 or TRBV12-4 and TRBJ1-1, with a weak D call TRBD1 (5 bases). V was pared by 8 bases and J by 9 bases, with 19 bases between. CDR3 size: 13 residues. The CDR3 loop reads CASSSSRQGQAFF. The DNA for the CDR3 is TGTGCCAGCTCATCCTCCAGGCAGGGTCAAGCTTTCTTT.

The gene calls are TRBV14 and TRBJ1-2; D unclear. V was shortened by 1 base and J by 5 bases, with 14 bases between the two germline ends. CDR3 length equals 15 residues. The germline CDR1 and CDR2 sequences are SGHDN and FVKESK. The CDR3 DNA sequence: TGTGCCAGCAGCCAAGCGGCCGTACTACGATATGGCTACACCTTC. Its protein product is CASSQAAVLRYGYTF.

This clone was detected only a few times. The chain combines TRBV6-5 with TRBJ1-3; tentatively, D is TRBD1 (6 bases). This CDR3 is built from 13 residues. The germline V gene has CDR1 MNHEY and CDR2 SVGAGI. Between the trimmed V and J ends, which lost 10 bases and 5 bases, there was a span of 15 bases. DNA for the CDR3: TGTGCCACGAAACACAGGGATAGAAACACCATATATTTT. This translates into CATKHRDRNTIYF.

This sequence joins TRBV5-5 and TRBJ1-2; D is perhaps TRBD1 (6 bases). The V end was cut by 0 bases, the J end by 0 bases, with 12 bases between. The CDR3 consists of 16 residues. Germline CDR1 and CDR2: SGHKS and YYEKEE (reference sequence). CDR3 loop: CASSLGGTRANYGYTF. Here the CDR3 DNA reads TGTGCCAGCAGCTTGGGAGGGACAAGAGCTAACTATGGCTACACCTTC.

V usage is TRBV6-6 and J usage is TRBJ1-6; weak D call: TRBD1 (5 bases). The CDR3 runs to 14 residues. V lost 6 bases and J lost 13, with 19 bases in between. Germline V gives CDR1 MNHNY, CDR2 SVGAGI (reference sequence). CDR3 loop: CASRTGTEGTPLHF. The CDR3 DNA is TGTGCCAGCAGAACCGGGACGGAGGGGACGCCCCTCCACTTT.

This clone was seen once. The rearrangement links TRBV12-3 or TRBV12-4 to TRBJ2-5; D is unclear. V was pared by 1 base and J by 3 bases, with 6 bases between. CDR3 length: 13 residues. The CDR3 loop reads CASSLGYKETQYF. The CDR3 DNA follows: TGTGCCAGCAGTTTAGGCTATAAAGAGACCCAGTACTTC.

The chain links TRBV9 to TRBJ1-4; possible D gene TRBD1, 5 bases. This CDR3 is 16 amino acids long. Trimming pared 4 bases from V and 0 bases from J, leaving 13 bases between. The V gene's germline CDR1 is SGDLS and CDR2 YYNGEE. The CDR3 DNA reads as TGTGCCAGCAGCCCCGGGGGGGGTGCAACTAATGAAAAACTGTTTTTT. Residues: CASSPGGGATNEKLFF.

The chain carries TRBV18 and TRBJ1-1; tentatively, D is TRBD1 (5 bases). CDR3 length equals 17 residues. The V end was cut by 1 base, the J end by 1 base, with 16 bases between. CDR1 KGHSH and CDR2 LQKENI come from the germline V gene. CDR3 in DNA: TGTGCCAGCTCACCACGGGGGGAGGTCAGTGGGAACACTGAAGCTTTCTTT. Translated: CASSPRGEVSGNTEAFF.

In DNA, the CDR3 is TGTGCCAGCAGACCTACAGGGGGCCCTAACTATGGCTACACCTTC. Translation: CASRPTGGPNYGYTF. This chain uses TRBV28 with TRBJ1-2, with 9 bases aligning to TRBD1. CDR3 size: 15 residues. Germline assignment: CDR1 MDHEN and CDR2 SYDVKM. V lost 6 bases and J lost 0; bases outside the gene matches: 5.

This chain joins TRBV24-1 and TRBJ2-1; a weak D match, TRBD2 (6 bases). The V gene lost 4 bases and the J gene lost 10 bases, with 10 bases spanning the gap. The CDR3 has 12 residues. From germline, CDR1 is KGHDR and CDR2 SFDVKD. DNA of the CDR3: TGTGCCACCAGTGACCGAGGACTAGAGCAGTTCTTC. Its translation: CATSDRGLEQFF.

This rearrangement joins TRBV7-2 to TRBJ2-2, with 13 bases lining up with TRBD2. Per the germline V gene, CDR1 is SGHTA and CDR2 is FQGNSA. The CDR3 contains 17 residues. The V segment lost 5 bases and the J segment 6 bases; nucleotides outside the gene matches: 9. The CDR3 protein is CASSPQRLAGGSGELFF. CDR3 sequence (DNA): TGTGCCAGCAGCCCCCAAAGACTAGCGGGAGGATCCGGGGAGCTGTTTTTT.

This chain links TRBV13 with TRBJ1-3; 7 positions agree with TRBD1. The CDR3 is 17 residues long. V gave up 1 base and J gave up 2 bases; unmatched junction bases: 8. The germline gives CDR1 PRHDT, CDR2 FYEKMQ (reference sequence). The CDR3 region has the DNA TGTGCCAGCAGCTTAGCCCCCCTCGACAGGGCTGGAAACACCATATATTTT. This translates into CASSLAPLDRAGNTIYF.

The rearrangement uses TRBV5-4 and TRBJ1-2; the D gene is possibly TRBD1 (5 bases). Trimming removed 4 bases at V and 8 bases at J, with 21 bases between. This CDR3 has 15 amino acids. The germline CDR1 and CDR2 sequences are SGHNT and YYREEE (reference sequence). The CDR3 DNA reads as TGTGCCAGCAGCCCCGATGTGGGGCGTTTGGAAGGCTACACCTTC. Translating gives CASSPDVGRLEGYTF.

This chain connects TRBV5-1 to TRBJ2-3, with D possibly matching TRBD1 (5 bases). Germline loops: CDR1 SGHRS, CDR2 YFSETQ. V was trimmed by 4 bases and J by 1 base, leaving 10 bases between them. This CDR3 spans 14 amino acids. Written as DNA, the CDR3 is TGCGCCAGCAGCCGCCAGGGCGGCACAGATACGCAGTATTTT. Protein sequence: CASSRQGGTDTQYF.

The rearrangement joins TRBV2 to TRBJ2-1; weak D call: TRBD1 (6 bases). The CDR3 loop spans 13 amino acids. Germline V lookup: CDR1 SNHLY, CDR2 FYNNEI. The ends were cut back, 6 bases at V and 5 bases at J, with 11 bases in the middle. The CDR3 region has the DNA TGTGCCAGCAGCCAGGGGCTCAACAATGAGCAGTTCTTC. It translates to CASSQGLNNEQFF.

CDR3 residues: CASSQDGGIGYTF. As DNA, the CDR3 is TGCGCCAGCAGCCAAGATGGAGGGATCGGCTACACCTTC. V is TRBV4-1 and J is TRBJ1-2; no clear D gene. Trimming took 0 bases from V and 8 from J, leaving 10 bases between them. Germline CDR1 and CDR2: MGHRA and YSYEKL. CDR3 length: 13 amino acids.

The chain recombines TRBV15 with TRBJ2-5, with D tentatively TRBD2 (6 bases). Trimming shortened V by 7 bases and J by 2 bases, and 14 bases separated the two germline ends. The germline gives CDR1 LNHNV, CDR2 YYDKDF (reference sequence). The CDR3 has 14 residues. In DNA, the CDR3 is TGTGCCACCAAGAAGCGGGTTAATCAAGAGACCCAGTACTTC. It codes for CATKKRVNQETQYF. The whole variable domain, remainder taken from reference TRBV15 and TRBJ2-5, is DAMVIQNPRYQVTQFGKPVTLSCSQTLNHNVMYWYQQKSSQAPKLLFHYYDKDFNNEADTPDNFQSRRPNTSFCFLDIRSPGLGDTAMYLCATKKRVNQETQYFGPGTRLLVL.

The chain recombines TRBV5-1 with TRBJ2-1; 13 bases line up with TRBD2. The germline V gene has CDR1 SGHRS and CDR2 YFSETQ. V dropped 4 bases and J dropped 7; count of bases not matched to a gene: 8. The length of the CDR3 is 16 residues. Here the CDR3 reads CASSNRTSGRVNEQFF. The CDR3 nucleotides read TGCGCCAGCAGCAATCGGACTAGCGGGAGAGTAAATGAGCAGTTCTTC.

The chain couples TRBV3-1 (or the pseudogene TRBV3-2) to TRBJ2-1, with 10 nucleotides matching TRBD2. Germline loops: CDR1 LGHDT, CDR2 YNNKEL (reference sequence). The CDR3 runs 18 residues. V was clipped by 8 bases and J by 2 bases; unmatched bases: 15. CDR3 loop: CASHKNQREGHPYNEQFF. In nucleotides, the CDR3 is TGTGCCAGCCATAAAAATCAGCGGGAGGGCCACCCCTACAATGAGCAGTTCTTC.

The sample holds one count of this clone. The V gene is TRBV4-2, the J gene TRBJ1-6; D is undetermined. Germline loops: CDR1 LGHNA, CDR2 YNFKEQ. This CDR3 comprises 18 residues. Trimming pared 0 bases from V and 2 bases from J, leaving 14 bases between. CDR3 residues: CASSQDEGGNTYNSPLHF. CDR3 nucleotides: TGTGCCAGCAGCCAAGATGAAGGAGGGAACACCTATAATTCACCCCTCCACTTT.

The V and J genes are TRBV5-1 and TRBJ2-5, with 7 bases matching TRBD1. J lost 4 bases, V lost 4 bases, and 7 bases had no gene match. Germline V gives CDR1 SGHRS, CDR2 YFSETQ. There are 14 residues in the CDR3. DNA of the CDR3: TGCGCCAGCAGCGAAGTGACAGGGATAGAGACCCAGTACTTC. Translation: CASSEVTGIETQYF.

The CDR3: CASSYLRLAGYNEQFF. In nucleotides, the CDR3 is TGTGCCAGCAGCTATTTAAGGCTAGCGGGCTACAATGAGCAGTTCTTC. This chain uses TRBV5-6 with TRBJ2-1; 8 bases align to TRBD2. This CDR3 contains 16 residues. CDR1 is SGHDT, CDR2 YYEEEE, per germline. V was clipped by 3 bases and J by 3 bases; unmatched bases: 8.